This TCR beta chain comes out of a study of T cell responses to AZD1222 COVID-19 vaccine. Points from the study as a whole: In the spike-specific TCR repertoire, nearly half reportedly target unmutated variant regions. It should be noted that donors were predominantly white British and more often female, and clonal diversity was possibly underestimated.

Germline assignment: CDR1 SGDLS and CDR2 YYNGEE. The CDR3 contains 17 residues. The V segment lost 0 bases and the J segment 0 bases; nucleotides outside the gene matches: 5. Using immunoSEQ multiplex PCR, the repertoire was profiled, and TCRdb retains in-frame clones only, with some absent. Of under 150,000 clones listed, about 92% are singletons. Of note for this clone: Its target is not known.

Sequencing used peripheral blood, obtained on day 0 of AZD1222 vaccination. The rearrangement uses TRBV9 and TRBJ2-2; 7 positions match TRBD2. The sequence came from an adult in good health. CDR3: CASSVEGLGANTGELFF. The CDR3 bases are TGTGCCAGCAGCGTAGAAGGACTAGGCGCGAACACCGGGGAGCTGTTTTTT.